This record looks at one TCR beta chain sequence and its context. Its matching antigen is unknown. TCR subtype-specific primers in iRepertoire multiplex PCR prepared libraries for bulk and single-cell sequencing. Bulk TCR beta libraries came from multiplex PCR with V, D, J primers. Each CDR3 protein gets one entry in TCRdb, which reprocessed the multiplex PCR reads and gives no DNA. The sample totals just over 20,000 distinct CDR3 sequences. This specimen belongs to a study of T cells in severe cutaneous drug reactions. Study overall: RegiSCAR criteria gave all enrolled patients a probable or definite SJS/TEN or DRESS diagnosis. Notes on the study in general: TRBV12-4 use rose strongly in carbamazepine-induced Stevens-Johnson syndrome or toxic epidermal necrolysis, averaging about 30% in blister cells and 4.5% to 6.5% in PBMC. One public TCRbeta CDR3 appeared in all seven blister samples, averaging roughly 14%.

The patients sequenced had a carbamazepine-induced Stevens-Johnson syndrome or toxic epidermal necrolysis reaction. The CDR3 extends over 14 amino acids. CDR1 SQVTM and CDR2 ANQGSEA come from the germline V gene. The rearrangement uses TRBV29-1 and TRBJ2-1; absent DNA, TCRdb's TRBD1 call cannot be checked. Sequenced sample: PBMCs. The clonotype originates from a human donor with toxic epidermal necrolysis, a severe cutaneous drug reaction. The CDR3 reads CSVEEGTGDNEQFF.